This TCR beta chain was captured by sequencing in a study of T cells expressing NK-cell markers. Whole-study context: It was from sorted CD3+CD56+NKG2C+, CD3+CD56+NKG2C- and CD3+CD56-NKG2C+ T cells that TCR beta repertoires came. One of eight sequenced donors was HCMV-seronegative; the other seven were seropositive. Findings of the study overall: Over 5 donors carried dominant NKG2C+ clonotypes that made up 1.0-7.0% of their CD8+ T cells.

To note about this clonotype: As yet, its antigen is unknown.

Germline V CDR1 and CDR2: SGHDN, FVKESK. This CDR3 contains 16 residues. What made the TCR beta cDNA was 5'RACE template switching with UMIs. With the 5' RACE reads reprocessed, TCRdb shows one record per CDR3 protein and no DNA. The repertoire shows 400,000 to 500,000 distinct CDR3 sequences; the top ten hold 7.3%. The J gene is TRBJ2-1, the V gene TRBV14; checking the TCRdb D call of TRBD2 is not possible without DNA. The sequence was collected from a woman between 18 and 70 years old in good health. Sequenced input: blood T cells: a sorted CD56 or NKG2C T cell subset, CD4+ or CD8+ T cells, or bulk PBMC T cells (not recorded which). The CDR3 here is CASSRPGGALYNEQFF. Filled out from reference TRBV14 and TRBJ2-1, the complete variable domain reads EAGVTQFPSHSVIEKGQTVTLRCDPISGHDNLYWYRRVMGKEIKFLLHFVKESKQDESGMPNNRFLAERTGGTYSTLKVQPAELEDSGVYFCASSRPGGALYNEQFFGPGTRLTVL.